This T cell receptor beta chain appears in the sequencing data of a study of blood T cells in healthy people across ages. Then a second PCR, running roughly 7 to 11 cycles, was carried out with a sample-barcoded 5' primer and a J-beta primer mix. Each cDNA was tagged by a template-switch adaptor containing 12 random nucleotides. MiXCR, applied by TCRdb to the 5' RACE reads, yields one record per CDR3 protein. The data contain 450,000 to 600,000 distinct CDR3 sequences, about 27% of them singletons. The CDR3 loop spans 14 amino acids. The germline V gene encodes CDR1 SQVTM and CDR2 ANQGSEA. Trimming took off 0 bases at V and 5 bases at J, with 13 bases between the two ends. The same data also contributed to another study, on T cells of mothers and their children.

This clonotype was obtained from a boy aged 2 to 10 in good health. V is TRBV29-1 and J is TRBJ1-1; TRBD1 might be the D (6 bases). Sequencing input: blood. The CDR3 is CSVEDQSGETEAFF. In nucleotides, the CDR3 is TGCAGCGTTGAAGATCAGTCAGGGGAAACTGAAGCTTTCTTT.